This entry lists 32 T cell receptor beta chains sequenced from one sample in a study of T-cell memory formation after mild COVID-19. Using its own MiXCR run on the 5' RACE reads, TCRdb lists one record per CDR3 protein. The data contain about 390,000 distinct CDR3 sequences, under 25% of them singletons. The sample comprised PBMCs or a T cell subset sorted from them (not recorded which). The receptors originated from an adult woman who had mild COVID-19 (a few samples of this study predate the infection). Cell type and time point are not known.

The V gene is TRBV24-1, the J gene TRBJ1-5; TRBD1 aligns across 9 bases. With V trimmed by 5 bases and J by 3 bases, 10 bases remained unmatched. Germline V gene lookup returns CDR1 KGHDR and CDR2 SFDVKD. This CDR3 contains 17 residues. CDR3 sequence reads: CATSAPPGQGTNQPQHF. The CDR3 region has the DNA TGTGCCACCAGTGCTCCTCCGGGACAGGGAACCAATCAGCCCCAGCATTTT.

This chain joins TRBV19 and TRBJ1-1; D remains unclear. Germline V gene sequence: CDR1 LNHDA, CDR2 SQIVND (reference sequence). Trimming pared 10 bases from V and 1 base from J, leaving 7 bases between. CDR3 size: 11 residues. CDR3: CATIGNTEAFF. The CDR3 nucleotides read TGTGCCACCATAGGGAACACTGAAGCTTTCTTT. Full variable domain (outside the CDR3, taken from reference TRBV19 and TRBJ1-1): DGGITQSPKYLFRKEGQNVTLSCEQNLNHDAMYWYRQDPGQGLRLIYYSQIVNDFQKGDIAEGYSVSREKKESFPLTVTSAQKNPTAFYLCATIGNTEAFFGQGTRLTVV.

In this sample, this clonotype turned up a few times. The chain recombines TRBV18 with TRBJ2-1; D is undetermined. The germline gives CDR1 KGHSH, CDR2 LQKENI. Trimming cost V 0 bases and J 7 bases, with 7 bases left between them. This CDR3 has 13 amino acids. The DNA for the CDR3 is TGTGCCAGCTCACCACCGGAAAGGAATGAGCAGTTCTTC. Its translation is CASSPPERNEQFF.

The chain couples TRBV9 to TRBJ1-5; the match to TRBD1 covers 11 bases. CDR1 SGDLS and CDR2 YYNGEE come from the germline V gene. This CDR3 spans 15 amino acids. With V trimmed by 4 bases and J by 6 bases, 6 bases remained unmatched. The CDR3 region is CASSPTGTGGQPQHF. The CDR3, as DNA: TGTGCCAGCAGCCCAACCGGGACAGGGGGTCAGCCCCAGCATTTT.

V usage is TRBV9 and J usage is TRBJ2-4; D gene ambiguous. The CDR3 extends over 13 amino acids. Trimming took off 3 bases at V and 8 bases at J, with 12 bases between the two ends. Germline CDR1 SGDLS, CDR2 YYNGEE. CDR3 sequence reads: CASSGGSRDIQYF. DNA for the CDR3: TGTGCCAGCAGCGGGGGATCTAGGGACATTCAGTACTTC.

This clonotype was picked up many times. V and J are TRBV7-3 and TRBJ2-7; 12 bases agree with TRBD1. This CDR3 spans 14 amino acids. CDR1 and CDR2 (germline): SGHTA, FQGTGA. The J segment lost 6 bases and the V segment lost 6 bases, leaving 6 bases of the junction unmatched. The CDR3 is CASSPGQGAVEQYF. DNA of the CDR3: TGTGCCAGCAGTCCGGGACAGGGGGCCGTCGAGCAGTACTTC.

The chain uses TRBV12-3 or TRBV12-4 and TRBJ1-4, with 7 bases aligning to TRBD1. The junction had 7 bases not matched to a gene; V was cut back by 8 bases and J by 4 bases. The CDR3 contains 14 residues. CDR3 sequence reads: CASSRGQSNEKLFF. CDR3 in DNA: TGTGCCAGCTCTCGGGGACAGAGTAATGAAAAACTGTTTTTT.

This clonotype was seen once. V and J are TRBV19 and TRBJ1-5; D uncertain. There are 14 residues in the CDR3. Germline CDR1 is LNHDA and CDR2 is SQIVND (reference sequence). The germline V and J ends were trimmed by 5 bases and 1 base, with 9 bases remaining between them. The CDR3 protein is CASSGGMSNQPQHF. CDR3 DNA: TGTGCCAGTAGTGGAGGGATGAGCAATCAGCCCCAGCATTTT.

The table lists this clonotype with a few counts. The chain recombines TRBV7-3 with TRBJ1-1; TRBD1 is a possible D gene (5 bases). V was cut by 5 bases and J by 8 bases, with 18 bases left in between. Per germline, CDR1 SGHTA and CDR2 FQGTGA. The CDR3 contains 14 residues. The chain's CDR3 is CASSPQGSTEEAFF. CDR3 nucleotide sequence: TGTGCCAGCAGCCCGCAGGGATCTACGGAGGAAGCTTTCTTT.

There are a few counts of this clonotype. J is TRBJ1-2 and V is TRBV6-6, with TRBD1 as a possible D gene (5 bases). Trimming stripped 8 bases from V and 7 bases from J, with 17 bases between. The V gene's germline CDR1 is MNHNY and CDR2 SVGAGI (reference sequence). There are 13 residues in the CDR3. The CDR3 coding sequence is TGTGCCAGCGGGACCGTCCGGGGCTCTGGCTACACCTTC. This sequence encodes CASGTVRGSGYTF.

The sample holds a few counts of this clonotype. V and J are TRBV20-1 and TRBJ2-3; 8 bases are a match to TRBD2. Trimming took 7 bases from V and 0 from J; bases not matched to a gene: 3. CDR3 size: 13 residues. The V gene's germline CDR1 is DFQATT and CDR2 SNEGSKA (reference sequence). This CDR3 is CSGTGGSTDTQYF. The DNA of the CDR3 is TGCAGTGGCACGGGAGGGAGCACAGATACGCAGTATTTT.

The chain carries TRBV7-9 and TRBJ1-2, with D maybe TRBD1 (6 bases). CDR1 is SEHNR, CDR2 FQNEAQ, per germline (reference sequence). This CDR3 is 11 amino acids long. The V end was cut by 5 bases, the J end by 6 bases, with 7 bases between. The CDR3 sequence is CASSHRDGYTF. The DNA of the CDR3 is TGTGCCAGCAGCCACAGGGATGGCTACACCTTC.

This clonotype was observed a handful of times. This chain links TRBV11-2 with TRBJ2-3; TRBD2 is a possible D gene (6 bases). The V end was cut by 4 bases, the J end by 5 bases, with 16 bases between. In germline, CDR1 is SGHAT, CDR2 FQNNGV. The CDR3 is 15 amino acids. The CDR3 DNA is TGTGCCAGCAGCTCCGCGGGGTTGGGGATAGATACGCAGTATTTT. It specifies CASSSAGLGIDTQYF.

This clonotype was observed a handful of times. The chain links TRBV6-5 to TRBJ2-5, with 13 bases identical to TRBD2. The CDR3 is made up of 15 amino acids. Looked up from germline, CDR1 is MNHEY and CDR2 is SVGAGI. The ends lost 6 bases at V and 4 bases at J; junction bases unmatched: 5. Written as DNA, the CDR3 is TGTGCCAGCAGACGGACTAGCGGGGGAGGAGAGACCCAGTACTTC. It is translated as CASRRTSGGGETQYF.

This sequence joins TRBV5-1 and TRBJ1-1, with unresolved D. Trimming shortened V by 0 bases and J by 0 bases, and 9 bases separated the two germline ends. The CDR3 totals 15 residues. CDR1 is SGHRS, CDR2 YFSETQ, per germline. DNA for the CDR3: TGCGCCAGCAGCTTGGCCGCGGGATTGAACACTGAAGCTTTCTTT. The encoded protein is CASSLAAGLNTEAFF.

At least ten counts were recorded for this clonotype. This chain uses TRBV6-5 with TRBJ1-2; D is uncertain. This CDR3 spans 13 amino acids. Germline values: CDR1 MNHEY, CDR2 SVGAGI. With 4 bases removed from V and 4 bases from J, the gap between germline ends came to 10 bases. The CDR3 is CASSFEGRYGYTF. DNA for the CDR3: TGTGCCAGCAGTTTCGAGGGCCGCTATGGCTACACCTTC.

For the CDR3, the DNA is TGTGCCAGCAGCCGGGGGTATGTGGGGGGCTACACCTTC. Amino acid sequence: CASSRGYVGGYTF. This chain links TRBV27 with TRBJ1-2; a weak D match, TRBD1 (5 bases). Trimming left V 6 bases short and J 8 bases short, with 16 bases between. CDR1 is MNHEY and CDR2 is SMNVEV in the germline V gene (reference sequence). The CDR3 runs 13 residues.

V and J are TRBV4-2 and TRBJ2-7; 10 bases fit TRBD2. V lost 1 base to trimming and J lost 2 bases; unmatched junction nucleotides: 5. The CDR3 is made up of 16 amino acids. Per germline, CDR1 LGHNA and CDR2 YNFKEQ. CDR3 sequence reads: CASSQGLAGDPYEQYF. As DNA, the CDR3 is TGTGCCAGCAGCCAAGGGCTAGCGGGAGACCCCTACGAGCAGTACTTC.

The chain links TRBV19 to TRBJ2-7; either TRBD1 or TRBD2 may fit D (6 bases each). Per germline, CDR1 LNHDA and CDR2 SQIVND (reference sequence). The CDR3 contains 14 residues. Trimming took 0 bases from V and 2 from J, leaving 8 bases between them. The DNA for the CDR3 is TGTGCCAGTAGTATAGAGGAGGGGGCCTACGAGCAGTACTTC. Its translation: CASSIEEGAYEQYF.

This clonotype was counted only a few times. This chain uses TRBV7-3 with TRBJ2-2, with a possible D match to TRBD1 (6 bases). Trimming stripped 1 base from V and 2 bases from J, with 11 bases between. CDR1 and CDR2 from the germline V gene are SGHTA and FQGTGA. This CDR3 has 16 amino acids. This chain's CDR3 is CASSLNAGANTGELFF. Here the CDR3 DNA reads TGTGCCAGCAGCTTAAATGCAGGGGCTAACACCGGGGAGCTGTTTTTT.

This clonotype appeared many times. This chain links TRBV7-6 with TRBJ2-7; 8 positions agree with TRBD1. This CDR3 has 14 residues. The V gene end was trimmed by 3 bases and the J gene end by 3 bases; junction bases not matched to a gene: 4. Germline V gene sequence: CDR1 SGHVS, CDR2 FNYEAQ. The CDR3 region has the DNA TGTGCCAGCAGCTTCGGAGACAGGGGCTACGAGCAGTACTTC. This gives the protein CASSFGDRGYEQYF.

The gene calls are TRBV18 and TRBJ2-2; D perhaps matches TRBD2 (5 bases). Trimming removed 1 base from V and 3 bases from J, with 6 bases in between. CDR1 and CDR2 (germline): KGHSH, LQKENI. There are 14 residues in the CDR3. In DNA, the CDR3 is TGTGCCAGCTCACCACGGCGGGACACCGGGGAGCTGTTTTTT. Protein product: CASSPRRDTGELFF.

The chain has TRBV4-1 and TRBJ2-3; a possible D gene is TRBD2 (6 bases). Germline V gene data show CDR1 as MGHRA and CDR2 as YSYEKL. The CDR3 has 15 amino acids. The ends were cut back, 1 base at V and 5 bases at J, with 13 bases in the middle. The CDR3 bases are TGCGCCAGCAGCCAAGGGCGCGGGGCTGTAGATACGCAGTATTTT. Protein: CASSQGRGAVDTQYF.

This sequence joins TRBV9 and TRBJ2-1; a possible D gene is TRBD2 (6 bases). Germline V lookup: CDR1 SGDLS, CDR2 YYNGEE. The CDR3 sequence is 15 residues long. Trimming cost V 0 bases and J 4 bases, with 11 bases left between them. The CDR3 protein is CASSVAGTSYNEQFF. CDR3 nucleotides: TGTGCCAGCAGCGTAGCGGGGACTTCTTACAATGAGCAGTTCTTC.

This clonotype has more than one count but fewer than ten. The chain joins TRBV6-5 to TRBJ1-5, with D perhaps matching TRBD1 (5 bases). Trimming shortened V by 6 bases and J by 4 bases, and 16 bases separated the two germline ends. This CDR3 is built from 15 residues. The V gene's germline CDR1 is MNHEY and CDR2 SVGAGI. The CDR3 nucleotides are TGTGCCAGCAGCTTTAGGGACGGAGAGAATCAGCCCCAGCATTTT. It yields the protein CASSFRDGENQPQHF.

The chain carries TRBV7-9 and TRBJ1-1, with a weak D call TRBD1 (5 bases). The length of the CDR3 is 17 residues. The V end was cut by 4 bases, the J end by 0 bases, with 18 bases between. Germline V gene data show CDR1 as SEHNR and CDR2 as FQNEAQ (reference sequence). The CDR3 nucleotides are TGTGCCAGCAGCTCCGAACCACACGGGGCCATGAACACTGAAGCTTTCTTT. This gives the protein CASSSEPHGAMNTEAFF.

This clonotype was detected only a few times. The V and J genes are TRBV30 and TRBJ2-2; 8 positions match TRBD1. Looked up from germline, CDR1 is GTSNPN and CDR2 is SVGIG (reference sequence). V was clipped by 5 bases and J by 4 bases; unmatched bases: 12. This CDR3 region has 16 residues. The CDR3 bases are TGTGCCTGGGCCGGCTTTGGGACAGGCGGCACCGGGGAGCTGTTTTTT. Translated, it gives CAWAGFGTGGTGELFF.

The chain has TRBV5-1 and TRBJ2-1; 13 bases match TRBD2. The junction had 7 bases not matched to a gene; V was cut back by 1 base and J by 0 bases. CDR3 length: 19 amino acids. Germline-derived CDR1 and CDR2 are SGHRS and YFSETQ. This CDR3 is CASSLRGLAGYSSYNEQFF. The CDR3 bases are TGCGCCAGCAGCTTGCGGGGACTAGCGGGGTACTCCTCCTACAATGAGCAGTTCTTC.

This clonotype was observed a handful of times. The V and J genes are TRBV7-2 and TRBJ1-1, with TRBD1 matching 7 bases. V shed 5 bases and J 0 bases; nucleotides not matched to a gene: 6. This CDR3 has 15 residues. Germline V CDR1 and CDR2: SGHTA, FQGNSA. The CDR3 sequence is CASSLRQGMNTEAFF. In nucleotides, the CDR3 is TGTGCCAGCAGCCTAAGACAGGGTATGAACACTGAAGCTTTCTTT.

This clonotype was seen a few times. The chain links TRBV7-2 to TRBJ1-2, with 9 bases matching TRBD1. The CDR3 extends over 15 amino acids. The V gene end was trimmed by 6 bases and the J gene end by 7 bases; junction bases not matched to a gene: 12. The germline V gene encodes CDR1 SGHTA and CDR2 FQGNSA. CDR3 sequence (DNA): TGTGCCAGCAGTCCGGGACAGGGCTCCCTTAGTGGCTACACCTTC. This translates into CASSPGQGSLSGYTF.

This clonotype was seen more than once but under ten times. J is TRBJ1-2 and V is TRBV5-1; D unresolved. There are 14 residues in the CDR3. Germline V lookup: CDR1 SGHRS, CDR2 YFSETQ. The V gene lost 0 bases and the J gene lost 4 bases, with 10 bases spanning the gap. CDR3 in amino acids: CASSLEEMPYGYTF. Here the CDR3 DNA reads TGCGCCAGCAGCTTGGAAGAGATGCCCTATGGCTACACCTTC.

The CDR3 DNA is TGTGCCAGCAGCGAGACCAGGGCTGGCTACACCTTC. This codes for CASSETRAGYTF. V gene TRBV7-8 combines with J gene TRBJ1-2, with D perhaps TRBD1 (5 bases). The CDR3 contains 12 residues. Germline V gene lookup returns CDR1 SGHVS and CDR2 FQNEAQ. Between the trimmed V and J ends, which lost 5 bases and 7 bases, there was a span of 11 bases.